These 2 T cell receptor beta chains came from one sample sequenced in a study of T cells in Graves' hyperthyroidism and ophthalmopathy. Authors of the study amplified TCR beta CDR3 regions from RNA transcripts. HTBI primers were employed in a first-round RT-PCR of the TCR CDR3. TCRdb re-derived calls from the multiplex PCR reads in MiXCR, one entry per CDR3 protein. The sample has roughly 380,000 distinct CDR3 sequences; approximately 12% are singletons. The source material was blood. All receptors derive from a man aged 25 to 45 with Graves' hyperthyroidism that later progressed to Graves' ophthalmopathy.

The sample holds many counts of this clonotype. The chain has TRBV7-9 and TRBJ2-1, with TRBD2 identical over 12 bases. The CDR3 has 15 amino acids. The germline gives CDR1 SEHNR, CDR2 FQNEAQ (reference sequence). The J segment lost 8 bases and the V segment lost 5 bases, leaving 7 bases of the junction unmatched. CDR3 sequence reads: CASSPLAGGLDEQFF. CDR3 bases: TGTGCCAGCAGCCCCCTAGCGGGGGGGCTCGATGAGCAGTTCTTC.

The table lists this clonotype with a few counts. The V call is TRBV27, the J call TRBJ1-2; D possibly corresponds to TRBD1 (5 bases). Germline V CDR1 and CDR2: MNHEY, SMNVEV (reference sequence). CDR3 length equals 16 residues. Trimming stripped 0 bases from V and 2 bases from J, with 13 bases between. CDR3 DNA: TGTGCCAGCAGTTTATCCCCTCGGGACGCAAACTATGGCTACACCTTC. Protein product: CASSLSPRDANYGYTF.